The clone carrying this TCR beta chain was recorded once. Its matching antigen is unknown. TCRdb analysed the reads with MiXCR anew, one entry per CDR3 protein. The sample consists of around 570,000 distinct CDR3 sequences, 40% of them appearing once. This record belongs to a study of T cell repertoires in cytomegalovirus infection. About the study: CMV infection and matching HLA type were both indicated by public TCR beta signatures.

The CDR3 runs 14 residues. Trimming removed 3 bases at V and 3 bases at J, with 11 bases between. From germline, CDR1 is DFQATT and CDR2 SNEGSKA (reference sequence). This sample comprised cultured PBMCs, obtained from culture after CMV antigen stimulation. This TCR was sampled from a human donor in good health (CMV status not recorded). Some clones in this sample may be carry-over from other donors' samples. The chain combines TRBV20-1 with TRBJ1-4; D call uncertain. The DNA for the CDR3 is TGCAGTGCTAGTCAAGGGAGCCCTAATGAAAAACTGTTTTTT. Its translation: CSASQGSPNEKLFF.